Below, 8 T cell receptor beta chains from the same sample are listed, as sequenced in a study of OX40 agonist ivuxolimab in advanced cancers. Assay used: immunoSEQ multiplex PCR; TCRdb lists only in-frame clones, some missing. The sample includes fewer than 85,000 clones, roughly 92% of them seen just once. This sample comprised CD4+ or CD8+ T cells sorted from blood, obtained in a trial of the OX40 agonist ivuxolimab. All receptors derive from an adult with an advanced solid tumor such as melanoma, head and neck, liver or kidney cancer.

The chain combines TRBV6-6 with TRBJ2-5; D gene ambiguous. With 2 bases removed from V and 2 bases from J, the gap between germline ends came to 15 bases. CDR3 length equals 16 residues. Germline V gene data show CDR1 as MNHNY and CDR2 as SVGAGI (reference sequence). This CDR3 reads CASSYVGERLQETQYF. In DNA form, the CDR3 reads TGTGCCAGCAGTTACGTAGGAGAGCGATTACAAGAGACCCAGTACTTC.

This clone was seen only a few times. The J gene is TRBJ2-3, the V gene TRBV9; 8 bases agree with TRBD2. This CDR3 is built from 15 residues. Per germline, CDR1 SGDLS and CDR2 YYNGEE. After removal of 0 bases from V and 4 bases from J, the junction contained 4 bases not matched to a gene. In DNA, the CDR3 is TGTGCCAGCAGCGTAGGACGGGGGGGCTCAGATACGCAGTATTTT. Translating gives CASSVGRGGSDTQYF. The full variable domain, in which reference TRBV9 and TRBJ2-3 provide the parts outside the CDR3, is DSGVTQTPKHLITATGQRVTLRCSPRSGDLSVYWYQQSLDQGLQFLIQYYNGEERAKGNILERFSAQQFPDLHSELNLSSLELGDSALYFCASSVGRGGSDTQYFGPGTRLTVL.

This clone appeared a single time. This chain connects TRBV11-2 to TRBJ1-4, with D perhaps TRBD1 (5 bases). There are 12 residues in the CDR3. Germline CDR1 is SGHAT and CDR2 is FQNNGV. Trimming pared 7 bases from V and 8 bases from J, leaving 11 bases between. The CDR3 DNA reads TGTGCCAGCACCTCCGCAGGGGAAAAACTGTTTTTT. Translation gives CASTSAGEKLFF. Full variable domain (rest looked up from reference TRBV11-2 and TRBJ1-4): EAGVAQSPRYKIIEKRQSVAFWCNPISGHATLYWYQQILGQGPKLLIQFQNNGVVDDSQLPKDRFSAERLKGVDSTLKIQPAKLEDSAVYLCASTSAGEKLFFGSGTQLSVL.

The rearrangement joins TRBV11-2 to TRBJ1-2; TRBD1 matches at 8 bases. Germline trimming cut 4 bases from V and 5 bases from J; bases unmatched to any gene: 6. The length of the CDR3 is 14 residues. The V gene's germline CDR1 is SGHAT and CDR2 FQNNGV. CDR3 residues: CASSWTGPLYGYTF. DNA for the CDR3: TGTGCCAGCAGCTGGACAGGGCCTCTATATGGCTACACCTTC.

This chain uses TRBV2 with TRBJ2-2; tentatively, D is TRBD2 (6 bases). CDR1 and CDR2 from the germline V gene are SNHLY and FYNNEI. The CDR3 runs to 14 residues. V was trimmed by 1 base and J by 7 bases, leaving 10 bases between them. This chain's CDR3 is CASSEGGENGELFF. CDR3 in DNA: TGTGCCAGCAGTGAAGGGGGGGAAAACGGGGAGCTGTTTTTT.

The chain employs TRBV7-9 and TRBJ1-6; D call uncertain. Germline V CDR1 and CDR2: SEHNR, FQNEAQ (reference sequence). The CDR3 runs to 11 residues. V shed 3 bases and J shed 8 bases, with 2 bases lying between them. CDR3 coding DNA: TGTGCCAGCAGCTTGGATTCACCCCTCCACTTT. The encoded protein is CASSLDSPLHF.

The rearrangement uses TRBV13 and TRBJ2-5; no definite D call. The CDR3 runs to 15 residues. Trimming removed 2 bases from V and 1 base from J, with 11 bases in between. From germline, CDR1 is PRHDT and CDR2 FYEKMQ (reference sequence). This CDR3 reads CASSLRRPLQETQYF. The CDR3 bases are TGTGCCAGCAGCTTAAGGAGACCCCTCCAAGAGACCCAGTACTTC.

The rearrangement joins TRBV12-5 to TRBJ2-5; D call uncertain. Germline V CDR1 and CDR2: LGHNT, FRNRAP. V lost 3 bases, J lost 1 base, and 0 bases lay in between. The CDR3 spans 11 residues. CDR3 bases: TGTGCTAGTGGTTTCCAAGAGACCCAGTACTTC. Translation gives CASGFQETQYF.